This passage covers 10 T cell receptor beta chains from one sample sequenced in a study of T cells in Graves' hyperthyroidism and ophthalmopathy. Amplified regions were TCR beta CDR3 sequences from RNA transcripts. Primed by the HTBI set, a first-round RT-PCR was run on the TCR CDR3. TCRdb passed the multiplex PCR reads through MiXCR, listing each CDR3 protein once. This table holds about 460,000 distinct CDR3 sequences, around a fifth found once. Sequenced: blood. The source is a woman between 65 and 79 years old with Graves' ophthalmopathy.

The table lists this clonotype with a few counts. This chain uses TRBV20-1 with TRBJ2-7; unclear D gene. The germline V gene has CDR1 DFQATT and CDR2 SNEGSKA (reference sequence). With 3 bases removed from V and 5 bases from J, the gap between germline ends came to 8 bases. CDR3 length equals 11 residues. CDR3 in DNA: TGCAGTGCTAGCCCGGACCACGAGCAGTACTTC. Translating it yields CSASPDHEQYF.

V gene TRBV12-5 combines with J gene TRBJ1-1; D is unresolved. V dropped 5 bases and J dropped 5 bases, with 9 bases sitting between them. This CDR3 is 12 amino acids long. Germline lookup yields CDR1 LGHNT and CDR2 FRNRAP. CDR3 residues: CASGPLGTEAFF. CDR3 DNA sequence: TGTGCTAGTGGTCCCTTGGGAACTGAAGCTTTCTTT.

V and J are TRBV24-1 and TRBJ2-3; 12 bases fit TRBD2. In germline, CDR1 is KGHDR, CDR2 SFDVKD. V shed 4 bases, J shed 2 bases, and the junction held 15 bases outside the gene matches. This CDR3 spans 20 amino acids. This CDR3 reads CATSDPQLAGGGDLTDTQYF. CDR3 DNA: TGTGCCACCAGTGACCCACAACTAGCGGGAGGAGGGGACCTCACAGATACGCAGTATTTT.

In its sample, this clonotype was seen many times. The CDR3 loop reads CASRRQIEAFF. The CDR3 DNA is TGTGCCAGCAGAAGACAGATTGAAGCTTTCTTT. The chain couples TRBV12-3 or TRBV12-4 to TRBJ1-1; possible D gene TRBD1, 5 bases. The CDR3 is 11 residues long. Trimming pared 6 bases from V and 7 bases from J, leaving 9 bases between.

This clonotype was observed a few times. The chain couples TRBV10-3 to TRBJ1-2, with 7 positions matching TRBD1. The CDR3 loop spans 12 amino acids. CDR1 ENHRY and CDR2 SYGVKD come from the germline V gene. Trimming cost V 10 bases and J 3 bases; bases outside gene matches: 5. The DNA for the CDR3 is TGTGCCACCACCGGGACAGACTATGGCTACACCTTC. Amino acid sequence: CATTGTDYGYTF.

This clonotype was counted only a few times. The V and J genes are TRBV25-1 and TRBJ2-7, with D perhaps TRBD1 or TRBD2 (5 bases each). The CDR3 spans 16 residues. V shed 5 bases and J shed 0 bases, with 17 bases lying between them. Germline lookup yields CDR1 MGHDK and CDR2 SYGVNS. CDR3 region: CASSPSGTGTSYEQYF. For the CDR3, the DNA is TGTGCCAGCAGTCCCTCCGGGACGGGGACCTCCTACGAGCAGTACTTC.

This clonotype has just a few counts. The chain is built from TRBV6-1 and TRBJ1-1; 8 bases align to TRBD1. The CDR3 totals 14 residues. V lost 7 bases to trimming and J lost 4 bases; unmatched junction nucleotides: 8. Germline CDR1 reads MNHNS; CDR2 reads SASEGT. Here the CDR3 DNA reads TGTGCCAGCAAGTTGACAGGGGACGTCACTGAAGCTTTCTTT. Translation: CASKLTGDVTEAFF.

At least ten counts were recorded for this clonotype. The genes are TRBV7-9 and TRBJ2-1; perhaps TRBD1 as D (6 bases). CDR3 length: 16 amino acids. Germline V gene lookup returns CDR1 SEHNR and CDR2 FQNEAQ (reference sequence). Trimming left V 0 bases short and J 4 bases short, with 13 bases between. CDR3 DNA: TGTGCCAGCAGCTTAGCGCTTGGACAGAGGTACAATGAGCAGTTCTTC. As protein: CASSLALGQRYNEQFF.

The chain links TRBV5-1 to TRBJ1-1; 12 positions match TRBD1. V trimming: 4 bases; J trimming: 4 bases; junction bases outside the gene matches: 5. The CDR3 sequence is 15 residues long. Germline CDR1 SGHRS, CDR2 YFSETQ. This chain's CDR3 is CASSPGQGAPTEAFF. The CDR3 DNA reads TGCGCCAGCAGCCCGGGACAGGGGGCGCCCACTGAAGCTTTCTTT.

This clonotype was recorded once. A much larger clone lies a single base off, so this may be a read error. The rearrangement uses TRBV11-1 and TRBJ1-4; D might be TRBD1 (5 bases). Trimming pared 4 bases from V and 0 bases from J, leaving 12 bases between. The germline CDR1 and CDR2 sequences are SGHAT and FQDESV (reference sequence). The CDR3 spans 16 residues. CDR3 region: CASSWGETATNEKLFF. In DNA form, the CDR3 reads TGTGCCAGCAGCTGGGGCGAAACTGCAACTAATGAAAAACTGTTTTTT.